A single sample is the source of the 3 T cell receptor beta chains below, sequenced in a study of T cell responses to AZD1222 COVID-19 vaccine. Libraries were prepared by immunoSEQ multiplex PCR; TCRdb keeps only in-frame clonotypes and omits some of them. Here the sample spans about 120,000 clones, 90% to 95% being singletons. The sample was peripheral blood, taken on day 0 of AZD1222 vaccination. All receptors come from an adult in good health.

This clone was observed a handful of times. V usage is TRBV19 and J usage is TRBJ2-1; 8 bases are shared with TRBD2. Germline values: CDR1 LNHDA, CDR2 SQIVND (reference sequence). This CDR3 spans 13 amino acids. The V and J ends lost 10 bases and 8 bases, in that order; junction bases with no gene match: 10. This CDR3 reads CATGTSRFHEQFF. CDR3 sequence (DNA): TGTGCCACCGGGACTAGTCGCTTCCATGAGCAGTTCTTC.

The chain recombines TRBV19 with TRBJ1-5; a weak D match, TRBD1 (5 bases). Germline values: CDR1 LNHDA, CDR2 SQIVND (reference sequence). The CDR3 is made up of 13 amino acids. Trimming cost V 6 bases and J 8 bases, with 14 bases left between them. CDR3 nucleotides: TGTGCCAGTAGCCGGAGGGGTAGGGAGCCCCAGCATTTT. Translation: CASSRRGREPQHF.

The chain employs TRBV4-1 and TRBJ2-7; D might be TRBD1 (5 bases). V was trimmed by 0 bases and J by 3 bases, leaving 21 bases between them. This CDR3 is 18 amino acids long. CDR1 is MGHRA and CDR2 is YSYEKL in the germline V gene. CDR3 DNA: TGCGCCAGCAGCCAAGATCCTAAGGGGTCCCGGGCCTACTACGAGCAGTACTTC. Protein product: CASSQDPKGSRAYYEQYF.